This TCR beta chain was profiled in a study of cytomegalovirus exposure and HLA in healthy donors. The CDR3 has 15 amino acids. CDR1 is SGHTA and CDR2 is FQGTGA in the germline V gene. The germline V and J ends were trimmed by 3 bases and 3 bases, with 15 bases remaining between them. The PCR ran on 60 Vbeta and 13 Jbeta primers. Using immunoSEQ multiplex PCR, the repertoire was profiled, and TCRdb retains in-frame clones only, with some absent. The sample yields 60,000 to 85,000 clones, 84% seen once. V usage is TRBV7-3 and J usage is TRBJ2-7; tentative D call: TRBD2 (6 bases). Input material: PBMCs. The TCR comes from a man between 65 and 80 years old in good health and CMV-seropositive. As DNA, the CDR3 is TGTGCCAGCAGCTTCACACCTAGCGCAGTCTACGAGCAGTACTTC. Encoded protein: CASSFTPSAVYEQYF.